A selection of T cell receptor beta chains follows, all from one sample in a study of blood T cell repertoires in COVID-19. The data were produced by immunoSEQ multiplex PCR, yet TCRdb's version contains in-frame clones alone and is incomplete. In the table there are some 300,000 clones, more than 85% of which are singletons. The source material was PBMCs or T cells enriched from blood (not recorded which). These receptors were taken from a woman younger than 45 who had recovered from COVID-19. Each CDR3 is given with its conserved first and last residue. D genes are given only for firm matches. Clone size, where shown, is once, few, many, or a class for clones that have expanded.

cdr3_aa	cdr3_nt	v_call	j_call	d_call	clone_size
CASSYQPGGTNEKLFF	TGTGCCAGCAGCTACCAACCGGGGGGTACTAATGAAAAACTGTTTTTT	TRBV28	TRBJ1-4	.	.
CATSDSRVSQGRPQHF	TGTGCCACCAGTGATTCCCGCGTCTCACAGGGGAGGCCCCAGCATTTT	TRBV24-1	TRBJ1-5	TRBD1	few
CASSQGIASRETQYF	TGTGCCAGCAGCCAAGGGATCGCTAGCCGGGAGACCCAGTACTTC	TRBV3-1/TRBV3-2	TRBJ2-5	.	.
CASSARDYTSEQYF	TGTGCCAGTAGTGCACGGGACTATACCTCCGAGCAGTACTTC	TRBV19	TRBJ2-7	TRBD2	.
CASSLELAVNTGELFF	TGTGCCAGCAGCTTAGAACTAGCGGTTAACACCGGGGAGCTGTTTTTT	TRBV13	TRBJ2-2	TRBD2	.
CATSPSSSGNTIYF	TGTGCCACCAGCCCCTCTTCCTCTGGAAACACCATATATTTT	TRBV15	TRBJ1-3	.	once
CASIAGRGFRPLHF	TGTGCCAGCATCGCGGGACGGGGGTTTAGACCCCTCCACTTT	TRBV28	TRBJ1-6	.	.
CASSFRGQGTANYGYTF	TGTGCCAGCAGCTTTCGAGGACAGGGGACAGCTAACTATGGCTACACCTTC	TRBV5-6	TRBJ1-2	TRBD1	.
CASSRGGAGSYEQYF	TGTGCCAGCAGCCGTGGGGGAGCGGGCTCCTACGAGCAGTACTTC	TRBV7-2	TRBJ2-7	.	.
CAWSADLDEKLFF	TGTGCCTGGAGCGCAGATCTGGATGAAAAACTGTTTTTT	TRBV30	TRBJ1-4	.	.
CASSAGGVITGELFF	TGTGCCAGCAGCGCAGGGGGCGTTATCACCGGGGAGCTGTTTTTT	TRBV3-1/TRBV3-2	TRBJ2-2	TRBD1	.
CSVEGGEGGTNEKLFF	TGCAGCGTTGAAGGGGGGGAAGGGGGCACTAATGAAAAACTGTTTTTT	TRBV29-1	TRBJ1-4	TRBD1	.
CASSSSGKGYGYTF	TGTGCCAGCAGTAGCTCAGGGAAGGGGTATGGCTACACCTTC	TRBV28	TRBJ1-2	.	.
CASSPLGTSGGARDTQYF	TGTGCCAGCAGTCCCCTCGGGACTAGCGGGGGGGCGCGAGATACGCAGTATTTT	TRBV27	TRBJ2-3	TRBD2	.
CASTPSPGASGTEAFF	TGTGCCAGCACCCCCTCGCCAGGGGCGTCGGGCACTGAAGCTTTCTTT	TRBV3-1/TRBV3-2	TRBJ1-1	.	.
CASSLTLRRGGLTDTQYF	TGTGCCAGCAGCCTAACGCTACGGCGGGGGGGATTGACAGATACGCAGTATTTT	TRBV7-2	TRBJ2-3	TRBD2	.